This T cell receptor (beta chain) originates from a study of glioma-infiltrating T cells. Study in general: Glioblastomas were WHO grade IV, sampled at first diagnosis; low-grade were grade II. About one million peripheral T cells were targeted at about 4- to 11-fold coverage.

With regard to this clonotype: Its antigen is as yet unknown.

Using RNA template, CDR3s of TCR alpha and beta were amplified with iRepertoire arm-PCR. Input was roughly 95-400 ng of tissue mRNA or PBMC total RNA. TCRdb independently ran MiXCR on the multiplex PCR reads; one entry per CDR3 protein. The sample includes around 350,000 distinct CDR3 sequences, 41% of them seen just once. Unmatched junction bases numbered 9, after V lost 5 bases and J lost 2 bases. Germline V gene lookup returns CDR1 MGHRA and CDR2 YSYEKL. CDR3 length: 16 residues. Broader study findings: Patients with low tissue-blood divergence carried a signature set of shared blood CDR3 motifs.

The sequence was obtained from a human donor with low-grade glioma or glioblastoma, undergoing nonglioma brain surgery, or in good health (not recorded which). The chain employs TRBV4-1 and TRBJ2-5, with 9 nucleotides matching TRBD2. The sequenced sample was glioma tissue, nonneoplastic brain tissue, or PBMCs (not recorded which). The CDR3 sequence: CASSSRLAEDQETQYF. CDR3 nucleotides: TGCGCCAGCAGCTCCCGACTAGCGGAAGATCAAGAGACCCAGTACTTC.